These T cell receptor beta chains were read from a single sample in a study of T-cell memory formation after mild COVID-19. TCRdb reprocessed the 5' RACE reads with MiXCR, giving one entry per CDR3 protein. Found here are about 540,000 distinct CDR3 sequences, roughly 21% of them singletons; the top ten hold around an eighth. Sequenced input: PBMCs or a T cell subset sorted from them (not recorded which). These receptors all come from an adult woman who had mild COVID-19 (a few samples of this study predate the infection). Cell type and time point are not known. The CDR3 runs from the conserved cysteine through the conserved F or W.

length,V,J,CDR3
15,TRBV19,TRBJ1-2,CASRGQELRGYGYTF
14,TRBV18,TRBJ2-7,CASSREGQGREQYF
16,TRBV2,TRBJ2-7,CASSGTNAGLNYEQYF
14,TRBV12-3/TRBV12-4,TRBJ1-5,CAISEDRGDQPQHF
15,TRBV20-1,TRBJ2-2,CSARQGARNTGELFF
14,TRBV29-1,TRBJ1-2,CSVGVGSTNYGYTF
15,TRBV5-5,TRBJ2-7,CASSAQQGLPDEQYF
13,TRBV15,TRBJ2-2,CATSRDLTGELFF
14,TRBV24-1,TRBJ1-1,CATSDSSGSTEAFF
14,TRBV5-1,TRBJ2-3,CASSLGTVGDTQYF
14,TRBV10-3,TRBJ1-1,CAISARTENTEAFF
13,TRBV30,TRBJ1-2,CAWSGRGTYGYTF
16,TRBV12-3/TRBV12-4,TRBJ2-5,CASSFPGQGDQETQYF
11,TRBV5-1,TRBJ2-7,CASREGSEQYF
15,TRBV5-1,TRBJ1-3,CASSLDRGSGNTIYF
12,TRBV7-2,TRBJ2-7,CASSSPGNEQYF
14,TRBV30,TRBJ2-2,CAWSVRGRARELFF
15,TRBV4-1,TRBJ1-2,CASSPQVRVRYGYTF
16,TRBV7-6,TRBJ2-7,CASSLGGGGLPYEQYF
16,TRBV7-2,TRBJ2-7,CASSLGVVAGVSEQYF
12,TRBV7-9,TRBJ2-1,CASSSYLNEQFF
14,TRBV7-2,TRBJ2-1,CASSLADGVNEQFF